This T cell receptor (beta chain) comes out of a study of T-cell memory formation after mild COVID-19. TCRdb processed the 5' RACE reads anew with MiXCR; each CDR3 protein has one entry. In the table there are about 44,000 distinct CDR3 sequences, approximately 6.8% of which are singletons. The germline CDR1 and CDR2 sequences are DFQATT and SNEGSKA (reference sequence). The CDR3 totals 14 residues. Trimming stripped 5 bases from V and 7 bases from J, with 17 bases between. There are many counts of this clonotype. The V and J genes are TRBV20-1 and TRBJ1-4; tentative D call: TRBD1 (5 bases). This clonotype originated in a young man who had mild COVID-19 (a few samples of this study predate the infection). Cell type and time point are not known. Sequenced sample: PBMCs or a T cell subset sorted from them (not recorded which). The CDR3: CSASPGLGGEKLFF. As DNA, the CDR3 is TGCAGTGCTTCCCCGGGACTGGGAGGTGAAAAACTGTTTTTT.